This is a list of T cell receptor beta chains from one sample in a study of T cell responses to AZD1222 COVID-19 vaccine. The table came from immunoSEQ multiplex PCR; TCRdb's copy has only in-frame clones and leaves some out. The sample has about 150,000 clones; 85% to 90% are singletons. The source material was peripheral blood, sampled 28 days after the second AZD1222 dose. These receptor sequences come from an adult who received the AZD1222 COVID-19 vaccine. The conserved cysteine and the conserved F or W are not part of the CDR3 here.

V: TRBV9; J: TRBJ1-2; CDR3: ASSVASGNYGYT
V: TRBV14; J: TRBJ2-1; CDR3: ASSQGAERGYNEQF
V: TRBV6-2/TRBV6-3; J: TRBJ1-6; CDR3: ASSWDSYSPLH
V: TRBV6-1; J: TRBJ2-7; CDR3: ASSATSGMSYEQY
V: TRBV6-2/TRBV6-3; J: TRBJ1-1; CDR3: ASSYRSTREAF
V: TRBV7-2; J: TRBJ2-1; CDR3: ASRAGILGNEQF
V: TRBV28; J: TRBJ2-1; CDR3: ASSGGVLGLANEQF
V: TRBV4-3; J: TRBJ2-1; CDR3: ASSQASGGAYNEQF
V: TRBV5-6; J: TRBJ1-3; CDR3: ASSLFGGQGFSGNTIY
V: TRBV7-2; J: TRBJ1-5; CDR3: ASSPRINGQPQH
V: TRBV3-1/TRBV3-2; J: TRBJ2-6; CDR3: ASSQLGANVLT
V: TRBV3-1/TRBV3-2; J: TRBJ2-1; CDR3: ASSQDLGDREQF
V: TRBV5-6; J: TRBJ2-1; CDR3: ASSLGIGLASSYNEQF
V: TRBV7-2; J: TRBJ2-3; CDR3: ASSLQSTDTQY
V: TRBV25-1; J: TRBJ1-2; CDR3: ASSSGRTGYT
V: TRBV15; J: TRBJ2-1; CDR3: ATSRGQGSYNEQF